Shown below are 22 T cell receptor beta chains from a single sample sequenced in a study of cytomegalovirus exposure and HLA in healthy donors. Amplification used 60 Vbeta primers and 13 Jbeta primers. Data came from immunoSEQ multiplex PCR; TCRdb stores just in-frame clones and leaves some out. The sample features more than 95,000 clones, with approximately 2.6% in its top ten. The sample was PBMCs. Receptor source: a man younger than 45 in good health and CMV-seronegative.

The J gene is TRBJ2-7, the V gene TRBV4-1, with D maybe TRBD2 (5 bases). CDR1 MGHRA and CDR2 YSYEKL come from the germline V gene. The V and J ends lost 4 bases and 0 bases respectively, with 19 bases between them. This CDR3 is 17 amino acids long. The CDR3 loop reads CASSPSVSGELSYEQYF. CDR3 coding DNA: TGCGCCAGCAGCCCCTCCGTGAGCGGAGAGCTCTCCTACGAGCAGTACTTC.

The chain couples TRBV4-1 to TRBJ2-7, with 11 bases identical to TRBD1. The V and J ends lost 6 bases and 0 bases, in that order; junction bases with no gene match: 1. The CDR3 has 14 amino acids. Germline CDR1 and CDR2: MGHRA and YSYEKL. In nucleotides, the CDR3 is TGCGCCAGCAGGGACAGGGGGCTCTCCTACGAGCAGTACTTC. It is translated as CASRDRGLSYEQYF.

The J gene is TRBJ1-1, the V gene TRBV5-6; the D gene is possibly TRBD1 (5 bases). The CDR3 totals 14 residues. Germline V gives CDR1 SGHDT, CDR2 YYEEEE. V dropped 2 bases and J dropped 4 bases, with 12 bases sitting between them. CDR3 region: CASSLPGKSTEAFF. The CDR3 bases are TGTGCCAGCAGCTTACCAGGGAAGAGCACTGAAGCTTTCTTT.

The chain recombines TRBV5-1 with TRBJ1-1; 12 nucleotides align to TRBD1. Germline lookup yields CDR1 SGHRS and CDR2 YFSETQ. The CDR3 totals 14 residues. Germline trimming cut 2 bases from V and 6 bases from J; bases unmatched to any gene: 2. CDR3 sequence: CASSFGTGGSEAFF. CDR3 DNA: TGCGCCAGCAGCTTTGGGACAGGGGGCTCTGAAGCTTTCTTT.

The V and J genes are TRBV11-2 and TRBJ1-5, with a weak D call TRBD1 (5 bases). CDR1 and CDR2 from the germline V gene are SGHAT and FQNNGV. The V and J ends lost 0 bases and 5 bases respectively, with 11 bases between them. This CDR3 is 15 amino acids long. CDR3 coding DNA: TGTGCCAGCAGCTTAGATCCCAGGGCCGATCAGCCCCAGCATTTT. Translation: CASSLDPRADQPQHF. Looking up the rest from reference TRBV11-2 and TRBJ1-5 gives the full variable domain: EAGVAQSPRYKIIEKRQSVAFWCNPISGHATLYWYQQILGQGPKLLIQFQNNGVVDDSQLPKDRFSAERLKGVDSTLKIQPAKLEDSAVYLCASSLDPRADQPQHFGDGTRLSIL.

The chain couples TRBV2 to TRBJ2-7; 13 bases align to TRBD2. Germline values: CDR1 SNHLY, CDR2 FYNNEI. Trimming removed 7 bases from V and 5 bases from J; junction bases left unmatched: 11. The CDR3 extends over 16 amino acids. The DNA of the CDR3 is TGTGCCAGCACCCCCGCCCGGACTAGCGGGAGCCACGAGCAGTACTTC. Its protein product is CASTPARTSGSHEQYF. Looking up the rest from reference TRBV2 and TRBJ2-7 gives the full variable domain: EPEVTQTPSHQVTQMGQEVILRCVPISNHLYFYWYRQILGQKVEFLVSFYNNEISEKSEIFDDQFSVERPDGSNFTLKIRSTKLEDSAMYFCASTPARTSGSHEQYFGPGTRLTVT.

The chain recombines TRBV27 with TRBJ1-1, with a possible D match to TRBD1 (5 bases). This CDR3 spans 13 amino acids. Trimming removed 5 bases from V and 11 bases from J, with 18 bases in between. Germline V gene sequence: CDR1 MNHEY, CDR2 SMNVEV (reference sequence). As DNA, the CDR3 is TGTGCCAGCAGTATTTTTCGGGGGAGGACGGCTTTCTTT. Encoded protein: CASSIFRGRTAFF.

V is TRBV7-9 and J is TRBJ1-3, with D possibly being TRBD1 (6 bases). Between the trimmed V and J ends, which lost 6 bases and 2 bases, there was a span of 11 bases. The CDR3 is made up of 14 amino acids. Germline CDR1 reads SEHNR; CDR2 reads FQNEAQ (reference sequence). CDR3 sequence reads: CASRKGTTGNTIYF. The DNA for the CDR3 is TGTGCCAGCAGGAAAGGGACAACTGGAAACACCATATATTTT.

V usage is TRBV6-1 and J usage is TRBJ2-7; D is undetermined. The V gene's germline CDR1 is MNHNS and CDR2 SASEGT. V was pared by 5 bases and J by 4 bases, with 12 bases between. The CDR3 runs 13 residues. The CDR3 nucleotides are TGTGCCAGCAGTTCGGCGGCGACGTACGAGCAGTACTTC. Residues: CASSSAATYEQYF.

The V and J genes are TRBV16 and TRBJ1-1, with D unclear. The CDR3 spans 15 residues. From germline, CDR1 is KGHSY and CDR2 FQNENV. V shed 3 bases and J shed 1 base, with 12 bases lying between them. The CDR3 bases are TGTGCCAGCAGCCAGAGAAGTGGGAGGAACACTGAAGCTTTCTTT. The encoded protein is CASSQRSGRNTEAFF.

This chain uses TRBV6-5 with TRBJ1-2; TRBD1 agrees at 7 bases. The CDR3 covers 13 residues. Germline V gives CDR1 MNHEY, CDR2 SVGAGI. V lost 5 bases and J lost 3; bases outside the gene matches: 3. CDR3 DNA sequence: TGTGCCAGCAGTCCGGACAGGCACTATGGCTACACCTTC. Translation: CASSPDRHYGYTF.

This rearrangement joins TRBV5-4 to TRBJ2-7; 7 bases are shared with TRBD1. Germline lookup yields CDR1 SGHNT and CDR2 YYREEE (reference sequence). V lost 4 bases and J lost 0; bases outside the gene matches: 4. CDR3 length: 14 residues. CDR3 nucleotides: TGTGCCAGCAGCCCGGGACAGAACTCCTACGAGCAGTACTTC. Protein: CASSPGQNSYEQYF.

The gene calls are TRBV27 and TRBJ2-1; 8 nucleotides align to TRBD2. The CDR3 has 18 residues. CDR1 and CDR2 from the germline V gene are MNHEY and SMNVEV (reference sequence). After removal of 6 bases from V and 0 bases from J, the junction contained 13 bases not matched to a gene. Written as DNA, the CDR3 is TGTGCCAGCAGCCCCATGGGGGGCGCGGGGGGCTCCTACAATGAGCAGTTCTTC. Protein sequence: CASSPMGGAGGSYNEQFF.

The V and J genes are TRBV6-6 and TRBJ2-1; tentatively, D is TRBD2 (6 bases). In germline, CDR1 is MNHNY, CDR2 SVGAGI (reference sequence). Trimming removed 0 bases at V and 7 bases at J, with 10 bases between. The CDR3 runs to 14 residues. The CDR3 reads CASSYSGGGNEQFF. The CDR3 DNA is TGTGCCAGCAGTTACTCGGGGGGAGGTAATGAGCAGTTCTTC.

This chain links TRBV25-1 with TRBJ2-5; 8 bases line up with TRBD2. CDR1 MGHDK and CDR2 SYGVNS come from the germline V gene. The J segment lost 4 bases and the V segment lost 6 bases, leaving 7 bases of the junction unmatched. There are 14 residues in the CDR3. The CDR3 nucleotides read TGTGCCAGCAGCCCATATGCGGGAGGAGAGACCCAGTACTTC. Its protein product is CASSPYAGGETQYF.

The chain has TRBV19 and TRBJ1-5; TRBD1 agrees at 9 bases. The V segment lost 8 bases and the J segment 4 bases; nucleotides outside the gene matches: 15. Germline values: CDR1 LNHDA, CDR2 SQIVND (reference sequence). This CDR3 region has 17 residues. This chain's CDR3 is CASALIKGQGPNQPQHF. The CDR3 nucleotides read TGTGCCAGTGCCCTTATTAAGGGACAGGGACCAAATCAGCCCCAGCATTTT.

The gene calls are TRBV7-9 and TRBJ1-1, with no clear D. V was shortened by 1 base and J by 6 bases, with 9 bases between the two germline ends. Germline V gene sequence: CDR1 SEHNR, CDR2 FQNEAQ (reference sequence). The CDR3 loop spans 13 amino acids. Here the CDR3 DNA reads TGTGCCAGCAGCTTAGGAGGGAGGGCTGAAGCTTTCTTT. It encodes CASSLGGRAEAFF.

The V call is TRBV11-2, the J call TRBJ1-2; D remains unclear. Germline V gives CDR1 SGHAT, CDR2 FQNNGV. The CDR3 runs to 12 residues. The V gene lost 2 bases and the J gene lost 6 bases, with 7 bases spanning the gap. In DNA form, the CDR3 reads TGTGCCAGCAGCTTATTTAGAGATGGCTACACCTTC. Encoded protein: CASSLFRDGYTF.

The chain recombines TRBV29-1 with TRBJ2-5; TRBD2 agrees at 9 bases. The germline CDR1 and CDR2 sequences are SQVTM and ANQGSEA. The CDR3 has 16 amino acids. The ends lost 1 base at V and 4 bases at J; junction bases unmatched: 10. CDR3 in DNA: TGCAGCGTTGAAGGACTAGCGGAAGACGTCGGAGAGACCCAGTACTTC. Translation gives CSVEGLAEDVGETQYF.

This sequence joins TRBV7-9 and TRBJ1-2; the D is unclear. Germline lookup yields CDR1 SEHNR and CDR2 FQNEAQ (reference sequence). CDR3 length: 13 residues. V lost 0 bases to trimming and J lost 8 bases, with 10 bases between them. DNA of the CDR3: TGTGCCAGCAGCTTAGCGAACGGTTTCGGCTACACCTTC. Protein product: CASSLANGFGYTF.

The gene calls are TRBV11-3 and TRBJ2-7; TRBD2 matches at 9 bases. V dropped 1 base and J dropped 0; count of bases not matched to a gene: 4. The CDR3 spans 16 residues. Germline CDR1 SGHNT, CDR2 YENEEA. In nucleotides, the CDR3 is TGTGCCAGCAGCTTAGGACTAGCGGACTCCTCCTACGAGCAGTACTTC. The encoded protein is CASSLGLADSSYEQYF. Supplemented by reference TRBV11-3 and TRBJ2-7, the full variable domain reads EAGVVQSPRYKIIEKKQPVAFWCNPISGHNTLYWYLQNLGQGPELLIRYENEEAVDDSQLPKDRFSAERLKGVDSTLKIQPAELGDSAVYLCASSLGLADSSYEQYFGPGTRLTVT.

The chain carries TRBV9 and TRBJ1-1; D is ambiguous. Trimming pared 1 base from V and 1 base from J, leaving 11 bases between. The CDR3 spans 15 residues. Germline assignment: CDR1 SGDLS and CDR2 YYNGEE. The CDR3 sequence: CASSVSPEKNTEAFF. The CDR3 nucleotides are TGTGCCAGCAGCGTAAGTCCGGAGAAGAACACTGAAGCTTTCTTT.